Listed below are T cell receptor beta chains from one sample, sequenced in a study of control samples from healthy donors and cancer patients. Repertoires were generated with immunoSEQ multiplex PCR, while TCRdb's copy carries only in-frame clones and drops some. Of tens of thousands of clones in the sample, almost 90% were seen once. The sequencing sample was made of PBMCs. These TCRs come from a man in his forties or fifties with head and neck cancer. Each CDR3 is given with its conserved first and last residue. The D gene is left open where the match is weak. The size field is filled for only some rows; it gives once, few, many or a size class.

d_call clone_size v_call cdr3_aa
NA NA TRBV10-3 CATALGGSNQPQHF
TRBD1 NA TRBV19 CASKPGQGYEQYF
TRBD2 NA TRBV30 CAWSGTSGDTDTQYF
NA NA TRBV7-9 CASRSEETQYF
NA NA TRBV7-2 CASSPFVRGGSPLHF
NA NA TRBV5-1 CASSLAGLGSPLHF
NA NA TRBV7-9 CASSNLGGWEETQYF
NA NA TRBV16 CASSQSYNQPGAKNIQYF
TRBD2 once TRBV7-8 CASSPIAGVVDTQYF
NA NA TRBV6-1 CASSEGGTAHEQYF
NA NA TRBV30 CAWSSSRDGVLLGGNEQFF
NA once TRBV3-1/TRBV3-2 CASSQRYENYEQYF
TRBD1 NA TRBV5-1 CASRARQGRQNTEAFF
TRBD2 few TRBV5-1 CASSLVRGLAGGEQYF
TRBD1 NA TRBV27 CASSLRGQVWSPLHF
NA once TRBV11-2 CASSLEETQYF
NA NA TRBV12-5 CASGLKAAYEQYF
NA many TRBV7-8 CASSQRDPRGTQPQHF
NA NA TRBV12-3/TRBV12-4 CASRGGYGYTF
TRBD2 once TRBV6-5 CASSSPGLNTGELFF
NA NA TRBV4-3 CASSQGGGGNQKLFF
NA NA TRBV7-2 CARDSPSGANVLTF
NA NA TRBV4-1 CASSQGAQGYNSPLHF
NA NA TRBV3-1/TRBV3-2 CASSQRKGSALYEQYF
NA NA TRBV5-1 CASSLGGGGETQYF
TRBD2 NA TRBV6-5 CASGREGLFREQYF
TRBD1 NA TRBV7-3 CASSVQGAYNEQFF
TRBD2 NA TRBV18 CASSPLASGSQYEQFF
TRBD1 NA TRBV24-1 CATSDSRDSSYEQYF
NA once TRBV18 CASSAQTGHSNQPQHF
NA NA TRBV5-1 CASRISGSSYEQYF
TRBD2 NA TRBV15 CATSREGPSGRYEQYF
NA NA TRBV10-3 CAISEDRSTDTQYF
NA NA TRBV30 CASTLSGYTF
NA NA TRBV29-1 CSVEDFKGRSFQYF
TRBD1 NA TRBV5-1 CASSTGQGMNTEAFF
TRBD1 NA TRBV5-1 CASSADRAAGELFF
NA NA TRBV7-3 CASSLNGGSGNTIYF
NA NA TRBV2 CASSEGTRAGNTIYF
NA NA TRBV14 CASSQGWTVGQETQYF
TRBD2 NA TRBV2 CASSARTSWADTQYF
NA NA TRBV6-2/TRBV6-3 CASSYSRAGEKNTEAFF
NA NA TRBV4-3 CASSPRQGNYGYTF
NA NA TRBV6-5 CASSQGGGNYGYTF
NA NA TRBV4-1 CASSQDMRGAEQYF
NA NA TRBV11-2 CASSLSRVSYEQYF
NA NA TRBV19 CASRAGSRGEQYF
NA NA TRBV4-1 CASSQVPGTNTGELFF
NA NA TRBV23-1 CATQGCGTGELFF
TRBD1 NA TRBV28 CASTVTGAGQPQHF
TRBD2 NA TRBV11-2 CASSLRPAGVVETQYF
TRBD1 once TRBV7-9 CASSPGGTGSYEQYF
NA NA TRBV9 CASSVSGYTQYF